This section outlines one T cell receptor (beta chain) sequence together with its context. The source of the sample is a study of blood T cell repertoires in COVID-19. Study summary: Samples taken during acute and convalescent COVID-19 were collected in the United States, Italy and Spain. PBMCs, B-cell-depleted T cells, or T cells were the source of the cDNA or gDNA that made up the material.

J lost 0 bases, V lost 1 base, and 6 bases had no gene match. Looked up from germline, CDR1 is SGDLS and CDR2 is YYNGEE. The CDR3 extends over 18 amino acids. Original data processing: How many nucleated cells were present was estimated from reference gene primer amplification. TCRdb's table, derived via immunoSEQ multiplex PCR, lists solely in-frame clones and lacks some. V and J calls and clone size are given by that table; D and trimming were obtained from the DNA. The sample includes roughly 570,000 clones, approximately 88% seen only once; the top ten take roughly 8%. V usage is TRBV9 and J usage is TRBJ2-3, with 12 bases that match TRBD1. The receptor was isolated from a woman aged 45-65 years with COVID-19, enrolled during active disease. The sequenced sample consisted of peripheral blood. CDR3 sequence: CASSVSGQGAFSTDTQYF. The DNA for the CDR3 is TGTGCCAGCAGCGTATCGGGACAGGGGGCGTTTAGCACAGATACGCAGTATTTT.